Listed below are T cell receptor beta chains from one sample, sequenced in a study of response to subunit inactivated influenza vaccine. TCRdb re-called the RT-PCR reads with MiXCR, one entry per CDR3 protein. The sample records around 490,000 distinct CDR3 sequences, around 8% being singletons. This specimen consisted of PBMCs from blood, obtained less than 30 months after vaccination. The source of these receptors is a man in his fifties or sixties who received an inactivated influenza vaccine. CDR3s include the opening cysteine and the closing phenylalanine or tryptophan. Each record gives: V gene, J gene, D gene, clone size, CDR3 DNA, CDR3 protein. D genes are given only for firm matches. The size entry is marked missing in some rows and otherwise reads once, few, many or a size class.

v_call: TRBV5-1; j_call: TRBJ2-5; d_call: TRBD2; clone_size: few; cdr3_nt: TGCGCCAGCAGAGAGGCTAGCGGGGTAGAGACCCAGTACTTC; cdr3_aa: CASREASGVETQYF
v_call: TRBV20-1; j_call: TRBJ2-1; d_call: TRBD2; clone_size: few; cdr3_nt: TGCAGTGCTAGAGACAAGCGGGGGAGGCTCTACAATGAGCAGTTCTTC; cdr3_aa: CSARDKRGRLYNEQFF
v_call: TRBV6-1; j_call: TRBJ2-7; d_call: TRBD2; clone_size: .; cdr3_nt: TGTGCCAGCAGTGGTCCCGGGACTAGCGGGAGTGAGTACGAGCAGTACTTC; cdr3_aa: CASSGPGTSGSEYEQYF
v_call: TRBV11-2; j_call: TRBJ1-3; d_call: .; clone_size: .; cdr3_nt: TGTGCCAGCAGCCCTGGAGCTGGAAACACCATATATTTT; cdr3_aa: CASSPGAGNTIYF
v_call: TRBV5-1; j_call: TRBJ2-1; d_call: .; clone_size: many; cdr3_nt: TGCGCCAGCAGCTTGGGAGGTGGGGGCTCCTACAATGAGCAGTTCTTC; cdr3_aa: CASSLGGGGSYNEQFF
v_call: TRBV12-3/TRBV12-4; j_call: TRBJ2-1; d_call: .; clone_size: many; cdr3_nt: TGTGCCATCGATTATAACTTAGGGATACAGGGTGAGCAGTTCTTC; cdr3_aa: CAIDYNLGIQGEQFF
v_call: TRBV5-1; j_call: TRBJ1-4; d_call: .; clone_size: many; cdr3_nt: TGCGCCAGCAGCTCCGACGGGAATGAAAAACTGTTTTTT; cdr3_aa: CASSSDGNEKLFF
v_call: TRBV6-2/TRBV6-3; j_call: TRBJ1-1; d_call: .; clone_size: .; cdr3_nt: TGTGCCAGCAGTTACGGGAAGGTGAACACTGAAGCTTTCTTT; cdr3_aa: CASSYGKVNTEAFF
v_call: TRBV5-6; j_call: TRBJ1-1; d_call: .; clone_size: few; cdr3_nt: TGTGCCAGCAGCTACCAGAAGAACACTGAAGCTTTCTTT; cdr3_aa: CASSYQKNTEAFF
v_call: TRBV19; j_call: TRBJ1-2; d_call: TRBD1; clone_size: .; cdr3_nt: TGTGCCAGTAGTAGTGACGACAGGGGACGCGTCTATGGCTACACCTTC; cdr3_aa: CASSSDDRGRVYGYTF
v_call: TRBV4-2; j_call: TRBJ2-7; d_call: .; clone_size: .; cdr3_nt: TGTGCCAGCAGCCAAGGGCCCATCGGAGGCGAGCAGTACTTC; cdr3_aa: CASSQGPIGGEQYF
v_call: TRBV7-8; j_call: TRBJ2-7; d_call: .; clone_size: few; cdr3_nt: TGTGCCAGCAGCAAAGGGACAACTCCCAGGGGCGAGCAGTACTTC; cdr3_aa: CASSKGTTPRGEQYF
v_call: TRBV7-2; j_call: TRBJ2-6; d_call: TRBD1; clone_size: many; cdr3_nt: TGTGCCAGCAGCTTAGCCGGGACAGTCTCTGGGGCCAACGTCCTGACTTTC; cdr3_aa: CASSLAGTVSGANVLTF
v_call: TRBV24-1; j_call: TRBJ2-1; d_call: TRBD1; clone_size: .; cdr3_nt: TGTGCCACCAGTGACCAACAGGGGATACATGAGCAGTTCTTC; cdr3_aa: CATSDQQGIHEQFF
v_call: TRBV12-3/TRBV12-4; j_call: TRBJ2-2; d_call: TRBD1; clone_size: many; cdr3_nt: TGTGCCAGCAGCCCCCTACAGGGGAACGGGGAGCTGTTTTTT; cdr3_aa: CASSPLQGNGELFF
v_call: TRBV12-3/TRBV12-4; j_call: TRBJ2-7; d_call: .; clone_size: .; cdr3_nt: TGTGCCAGCAGCCCCCCTCATTGGCGCGACGAGCAGTACTTC; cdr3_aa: CASSPPHWRDEQYF
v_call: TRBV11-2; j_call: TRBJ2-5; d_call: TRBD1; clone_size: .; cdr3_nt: TGTGCCAGCAGCTTAGGCCGGGACAGGGCGGTTCGAGAGACCCAGTACTTC; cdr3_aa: CASSLGRDRAVRETQYF
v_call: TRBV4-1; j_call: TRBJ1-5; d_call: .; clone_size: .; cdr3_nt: TGCGCCAGCAGCCAAGAAGAGGTGCGGCAGCCCCAGCATTTT; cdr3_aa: CASSQEEVRQPQHF
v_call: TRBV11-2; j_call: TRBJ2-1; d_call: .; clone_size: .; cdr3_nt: TGTGCCAGCAGCTTTCTTGAGGGCTCCTACAATGAGCAGTTCTTC; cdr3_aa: CASSFLEGSYNEQFF
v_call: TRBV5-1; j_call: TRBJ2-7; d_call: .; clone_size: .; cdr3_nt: TGCGCCAGCAGCTTGACAGGGAACGGCTACGAGCAGTACTTC; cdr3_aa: CASSLTGNGYEQYF
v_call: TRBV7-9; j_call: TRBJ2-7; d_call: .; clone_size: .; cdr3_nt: TGTGCCAGCAGCTACGAGGGGGGGGTTACTGGGGACGAGCAGTACTTC; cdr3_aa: CASSYEGGVTGDEQYF
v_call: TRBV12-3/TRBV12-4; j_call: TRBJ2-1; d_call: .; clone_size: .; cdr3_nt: TGTGCCAGCAGGTCAAGTGGGGGGCGTGCTGAGCAGTTCTTC; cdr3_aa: CASRSSGGRAEQFF
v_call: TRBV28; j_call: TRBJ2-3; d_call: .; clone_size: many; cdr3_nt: TGTGCCAGCAGTTTTGACTACAGCACAGATACGCAGTATTTT; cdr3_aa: CASSFDYSTDTQYF
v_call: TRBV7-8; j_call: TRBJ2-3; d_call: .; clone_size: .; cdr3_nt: TGTGCCAGCAGCTTCGAGGACAGCAGCACAGATACGCAGTATTTT; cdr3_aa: CASSFEDSSTDTQYF
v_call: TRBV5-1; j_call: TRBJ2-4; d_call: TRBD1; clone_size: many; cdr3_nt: TGCGCCAGCAGCTCGAGTACTCCCTCACAGGGGTCCATTCAGTACTTC; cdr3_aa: CASSSSTPSQGSIQYF
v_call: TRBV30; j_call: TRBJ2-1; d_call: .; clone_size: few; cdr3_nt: TGTGCCTGGAGCGCGGGACAGAACTTCTACAATGAGCAGTTCTTC; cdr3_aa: CAWSAGQNFYNEQFF
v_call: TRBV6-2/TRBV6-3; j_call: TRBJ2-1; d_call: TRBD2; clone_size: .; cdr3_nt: TGTGCCAGCAGCTCCGTAGCGGGGTCAGCGCAGTTCTTC; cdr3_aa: CASSSVAGSAQFF